This passage covers 7 T cell receptor beta chains from one sample sequenced in a study of cytomegalovirus exposure and HLA in healthy donors. In the PCR, 60 Vbeta and 13 Jbeta primers were used. The table came from immunoSEQ multiplex PCR; TCRdb's copy has only in-frame clones and leaves some out. The sample consists of around 200,000 clones, just over 75% of them appearing once. Sample: PBMCs. These receptors all stem from a woman aged 60-75 years in good health and CMV-seropositive.

This clone was detected a few times. V gene TRBV11-2 combines with J gene TRBJ2-5, with D possibly TRBD2 on 6 matching bases. The CDR3 is made up of 16 amino acids. The V and J ends lost 6 bases and 7 bases respectively, with 24 bases between them. Germline assignment: CDR1 SGHAT and CDR2 FQNNGV. The CDR3 loop is CASSPVGWRASGTQYF. DNA of the CDR3: TGTGCCAGCAGTCCGGTCGGTTGGAGGGCCTCAGGGACCCAGTACTTC.

This chain uses TRBV28 with TRBJ1-5; 10 bases map to TRBD1. The germline V gene encodes CDR1 MDHEN and CDR2 SYDVKM. There are 15 residues in the CDR3. Trimming at V came to 2 bases and at J to 5 bases, leaving 3 bases not matched to a gene. DNA for the CDR3: TGTGCCAGCAGTTTACTCGACAGGGGGCATCAGCCCCAGCATTTT. Encoded protein: CASSLLDRGHQPQHF.

This chain joins TRBV2 and TRBJ1-4; D is uncertain. Trimming took off 6 bases at V and 0 bases at J, with 8 bases between the two ends. CDR3 length: 14 residues. The germline V gene encodes CDR1 SNHLY and CDR2 FYNNEI. Here the CDR3 DNA reads TGTGCCAGCAGGACTATTGCAACTAATGAAAAACTGTTTTTT. This gives the protein CASRTIATNEKLFF.

The V call is TRBV11-2, the J call TRBJ1-2; 9 nucleotides match TRBD1. CDR3 length equals 13 residues. Germline trimming cut 6 bases from V and 5 bases from J; bases unmatched to any gene: 4. Germline V lookup: CDR1 SGHAT, CDR2 FQNNGV. CDR3 protein: CASSPDRGYGYTF. The CDR3 DNA is TGTGCCAGCAGTCCCGACAGGGGGTATGGCTACACCTTC.

This chain joins TRBV4-3 and TRBJ1-6; tentatively, D is TRBD1 (5 bases). Germline assignment: CDR1 LGHNA and CDR2 YSLEER. CDR3 length equals 15 residues. V was cut by 4 bases and J by 8 bases, with 15 bases left in between. The DNA for the CDR3 is TGCGCCAGCAGCCTAGAACCTCAGGGTTATTCACCCCTCCACTTT. Translated: CASSLEPQGYSPLHF.

CDR3 sequence: CASSSEDRRYEQYF. The CDR3 bases are TGTGCCAGCAGTTCGGAGGACAGACGCTACGAGCAGTACTTC. V and J are TRBV7-9 and TRBJ2-7; D is possibly TRBD1 (6 bases). Per the germline V gene, CDR1 is SEHNR and CDR2 is FQNEAQ (reference sequence). The CDR3 covers 14 residues. Trimming shortened V by 6 bases and J by 3 bases, and 15 bases separated the two germline ends.

The chain employs TRBV10-3 and TRBJ1-2; D not certain. The CDR3 totals 13 residues. Germline V gene lookup returns CDR1 ENHRY and CDR2 SYGVKD. The V end lost 6 bases, the J end lost 2 bases, and 10 bases lay between the germline ends. CDR3 coding DNA: TGTGCCATCAGGCCAGAACCAAACTATGGCTACACCTTC. Translating it yields CAIRPEPNYGYTF.